The text below deals with one TCR beta chain. Its antigen is as yet unknown. These data are taken from a study of monozygotic twins with inflammatory bowel disease. Findings and limits, study-wide: IBD patients shared fewer clonotypes with other individuals than healthy twins, especially patients with disease activity signs.

Germline lookup yields CDR1 MDHEN and CDR2 SYDVKM. CDR3 length equals 14 residues. cDNA was made in eight separate reactions per sample. TCRdb reprocessed the 5' RACE reads, with one entry per CDR3 protein and no DNA. The table lists about 450,000 distinct CDR3 sequences. The source of this sequence is a human donor with ulcerative colitis or Crohn's disease, or a healthy co-twin of an affected twin (not recorded which). The sample was blood. The chain combines TRBV28 with TRBJ2-7; with no DNA, the TCRdb D assignment of TRBD2 cannot be verified. The CDR3 is CASSLVLASSAPYF.